One sample yielded the 19 T cell receptor beta chains listed below, sequenced in a study of shared clonotypes between healthy human individuals. Naive CD8 cells, CD45RO-negative and positively selected for CCR7, excluded terminally differentiated effector memory CD45RA+ cells. Repertoires were generated with immunoSEQ multiplex PCR, while TCRdb's copy carries only in-frame clones and drops some. The sample has 550,000 to 750,000 clones; around 92% are singletons. Sequencing was performed on naive CD8+ T cells sorted from blood. Every receptor here comes from a man aged 25-45 years in good health.

The V call is TRBV7-9, the J call TRBJ2-4; no definite D call. The germline gives CDR1 SEHNR, CDR2 FQNEAQ (reference sequence). Trimming shortened V by 5 bases and J by 0 bases, and 5 bases separated the two germline ends. The CDR3 is made up of 13 amino acids. As DNA, the CDR3 is TGTGCCAGCAGCGGATTAGCCAAAAACATTCAGTACTTC. Its protein product is CASSGLAKNIQYF.

On this clone: Other DNA sequences from this sample encode an identical CDR3 as well. V and J are TRBV27 and TRBJ1-3; D unclear. Trimming took off 5 bases at V and 0 bases at J, with 8 bases between the two ends. Germline V gives CDR1 MNHEY, CDR2 SMNVEV (reference sequence). The CDR3 loop spans 14 amino acids. The CDR3 loop reads CASSLGPSGNTIYF. The CDR3, as DNA: TGTGCCAGCAGTCTAGGACCCTCTGGAAACACCATATATTTT.

The chain has TRBV4-1 and TRBJ2-1, with D hard to call. CDR1 is MGHRA and CDR2 is YSYEKL in the germline V gene. The CDR3 consists of 12 residues. V dropped 0 bases and J dropped 9 bases, with 6 bases sitting between them. This chain's CDR3 is CASSQDSGEQFF. For the CDR3, the DNA is TGCGCCAGCAGCCAAGACTCTGGTGAGCAGTTCTTC.

The V call is TRBV19, the J call TRBJ2-2; D call uncertain. V was trimmed by 7 bases and J by 1 base, leaving 13 bases between them. CDR1 and CDR2 from the germline V gene are LNHDA and SQIVND (reference sequence). This CDR3 contains 15 residues. In nucleotides, the CDR3 is TGTGCCAGTATCGAGACGCAATTGAACACCGGGGAGCTGTTTTTT. Protein: CASIETQLNTGELFF.

The rearrangement uses TRBV19 and TRBJ2-3, with TRBD2 identical over 13 bases. Trimming removed 4 bases from V and 6 bases from J; junction bases left unmatched: 7. Germline lookup yields CDR1 LNHDA and CDR2 SQIVND (reference sequence). The CDR3 consists of 16 residues. In DNA, the CDR3 is TGTGCCAGTAGTACCGCGACTAGCGGGAGGATGGATACGCAGTATTTT. Its protein product is CASSTATSGRMDTQYF.

V usage is TRBV4-2 and J usage is TRBJ1-1, with no clear D. Trimming pared 5 bases from V and 1 base from J, leaving 8 bases between. Germline V gene lookup returns CDR1 LGHNA and CDR2 YNFKEQ. CDR3 size: 13 residues. The CDR3 loop reads CASSLSGNTEAFF. The CDR3 region has the DNA TGTGCCAGCAGCTTGTCAGGGAACACTGAAGCTTTCTTT.

A few counts support this clone. The CDR3 sequence: CASSRGGLNQPQHF. CDR3 in DNA: TGTGCCAGCAGTAGGGGGGGCCTCAATCAGCCCCAGCATTTT. The chain recombines TRBV7-9 with TRBJ1-5; perhaps TRBD1 as D (6 bases). This CDR3 region has 14 residues. V dropped 6 bases and J dropped 3 bases, with 12 bases sitting between them. The germline V gene encodes CDR1 SEHNR and CDR2 FQNEAQ (reference sequence).

The chain employs TRBV11-2 and TRBJ2-3; a possible D gene is TRBD1 (6 bases). Looked up from germline, CDR1 is SGHAT and CDR2 is FQNNGV. Deletions cut 5 bases from V and 0 bases from J, with 15 bases between. The CDR3 spans 16 residues. The CDR3 loop is CASSEQGFTSTDTQYF. The CDR3 DNA follows: TGTGCCAGCAGCGAACAGGGTTTTACTAGCACAGATACGCAGTATTTT.

The chain uses TRBV5-6 and TRBJ2-3, with unresolved D. The CDR3 has 14 amino acids. Germline CDR1 is SGHDT and CDR2 is YYEEEE. The ends were cut back, 0 bases at V and 6 bases at J, with 11 bases in the middle. CDR3 sequence (DNA): TGTGCCAGCAGCTTGGCCGGCGCTGCTGATACGCAGTATTTT. It is translated as CASSLAGAADTQYF. Supplemented by reference TRBV5-6 and TRBJ2-3, the full variable domain reads DAGVTQSPTHLIKTRGQQVTLRCSPKSGHDTVSWYQQALGQGPQFIFQYYEEEERQRGNFPDRFSGHQFPNYSSELNVNALLLGDSALYLCASSLAGAADTQYFGPGTRLTVL.

The chain joins TRBV7-9 to TRBJ2-7, with D perhaps matching TRBD2 (7 bases). V gave up 3 bases and J gave up 3 bases, with 12 bases separating them. This CDR3 spans 14 amino acids. CDR1 and CDR2 from the germline V gene are SEHNR and FQNEAQ (reference sequence). CDR3 nucleotide sequence: TGTGCCAGCAGCTTTGGGGGGGCCAGCTACGAGCAGTACTTC. Protein product: CASSFGGASYEQYF.

The chain couples TRBV11-3 to TRBJ2-2; D is possibly TRBD1 (7 bases). Trimming left V 5 bases short and J 4 bases short, with 14 bases between. Germline V gene data show CDR1 as SGHNT and CDR2 as YENEEA. The CDR3 consists of 15 residues. The CDR3 region is CASSGAGGSTGELFF. The CDR3 DNA sequence: TGTGCCAGCAGCGGCGCAGGGGGGTCCACCGGGGAGCTGTTTTTT.

There are a few counts of this clone. J is TRBJ1-2 and V is TRBV4-1; the D is unclear. Trimming removed 4 bases from V and 6 bases from J, with 9 bases in between. Germline CDR1 reads MGHRA; CDR2 reads YSYEKL. The CDR3 covers 12 residues. The CDR3 region is CASSRGSNGYTF. Written as DNA, the CDR3 is TGCGCCAGCAGCCGAGGGTCGAATGGCTACACCTTC.

The rearrangement joins TRBV11-3 to TRBJ2-3; possibly TRBD2 for D (5 bases). V dropped 2 bases and J dropped 3 bases, with 6 bases sitting between them. Germline CDR1 reads SGHNT; CDR2 reads YENEEA. The CDR3 extends over 13 amino acids. CDR3 amino acids: CASSLPGTDTQYF. The CDR3 region has the DNA TGTGCCAGCAGCTTACCGGGAACAGATACGCAGTATTTT.

Concerning this clone itself: The sample holds other DNA sequences that translate to the same CDR3. This chain joins TRBV28 and TRBJ2-7; D gene ambiguous. Germline V gene sequence: CDR1 MDHEN, CDR2 SYDVKM. This CDR3 comprises 12 residues. V was shortened by 3 bases and J by 3 bases, with 6 bases between the two germline ends. Written as DNA, the CDR3 is TGTGCCAGCAGTTTGGCCGACTACGAGCAGTACTTC. Translating gives CASSLADYEQYF.

This rearrangement joins TRBV9 to TRBJ2-7, with D possibly matching TRBD2 (5 bases). V was trimmed by 0 bases and J by 2 bases, leaving 12 bases between them. Looked up from germline, CDR1 is SGDLS and CDR2 is YYNGEE. The CDR3 consists of 15 residues. The CDR3 DNA sequence: TGTGCCAGCAGCGTAGCGGCTAGCCGAACCTACGAGCAGTACTTC. Amino acid sequence: CASSVAASRTYEQYF.

This chain uses TRBV11-2 with TRBJ2-6; a weak D match, TRBD1 (6 bases). From germline, CDR1 is SGHAT and CDR2 FQNNGV. Trimming removed 7 bases at V and 3 bases at J, with 13 bases between. The CDR3 has 15 amino acids. CDR3 sequence (DNA): TGTGCCAGCAATATCAGGGGTGGTGGGGCCAACGTCCTGACTTTC. This codes for CASNIRGGGANVLTF.

The genes are TRBV11-3 and TRBJ2-1; 12 bases map to TRBD2. Trimming took 5 bases from V and 3 from J; bases not matched to a gene: 5. CDR3 length: 16 amino acids. In germline, CDR1 is SGHNT, CDR2 YENEEA. The CDR3 sequence: CASSPRTSGIYNEQFF. The CDR3 nucleotides are TGTGCCAGCAGCCCTAGGACTAGCGGGATCTACAATGAGCAGTTCTTC.

The chain carries TRBV28 and TRBJ2-7; 7 bases match TRBD1. V shed 3 bases and J 3 bases; nucleotides not matched to a gene: 11. This CDR3 comprises 16 residues. CDR1 is MDHEN, CDR2 SYDVKM, per germline. DNA for the CDR3: TGTGCCAGCAGTTTGGTGGGGCAGGGGGATTTCTACGAGCAGTACTTC. It encodes CASSLVGQGDFYEQYF. The entire variable domain, with the rest obtained from reference TRBV28 and TRBJ2-7, is as follows: DVKVTQSSRYLVKRTGEKVFLECVQDMDHENMFWYRQDPGLGLRLIYFSYDVKMKEKGDIPEGYSVSREKKERFSLILESASTNQTSMYLCASSLVGQGDFYEQYFGPGTRLTVT.

The chain combines TRBV7-9 with TRBJ2-7; no definite D call. The CDR3 covers 14 residues. Germline V gives CDR1 SEHNR, CDR2 FQNEAQ (reference sequence). V lost 1 base, J lost 3 bases, and 10 bases lay in between. The CDR3 DNA follows: TGTGCCAGCAGCTTAGAGGAGAGTTTCTACGAGCAGTACTTC. It codes for CASSLEESFYEQYF.